One and the same sample provided the 17 T cell receptor beta chains below, sequenced in a study of identical twins. MiXCR, run by TCRdb on the 5' RACE reads, gives a single entry per CDR3 protein. Of about 1.7 million distinct CDR3 sequences in the sample, 25% to 35% were seen once. Input material: cord blood. The receptor source for this set is a newborn girl in good health.

The rearrangement joins TRBV28 to TRBJ2-7; 9 nucleotides line up with TRBD2. Germline V gene sequence: CDR1 MDHEN, CDR2 SYDVKM. The CDR3 is 18 amino acids. V lost 7 bases, J lost 3 bases, and 19 bases stayed unmatched. CDR3 amino acids: CASIPGTEVTSGFYEQYF. As DNA, the CDR3 is TGTGCCAGCATTCCCGGGACGGAAGTCACTAGCGGGTTCTACGAGCAGTACTTC.

There are a few counts of this clonotype. This chain joins TRBV29-1 and TRBJ2-1; 8 bases are shared with TRBD2. CDR3 length: 14 amino acids. The V segment lost 3 bases and the J segment 2 bases; nucleotides outside the gene matches: 3. The germline V gene has CDR1 SQVTM and CDR2 ANQGSEA. CDR3 nucleotides: TGCAGCGTTGACCAGCGGGGGCCCTACAATGAGCAGTTCTTC. Its protein product is CSVDQRGPYNEQFF.

This clonotype was recorded once. The chain is built from TRBV6-6 and TRBJ2-2; possibly TRBD2 for D (7 bases). V was cut by 5 bases and J by 4 bases, with 14 bases left in between. The CDR3 has 15 residues. Germline assignment: CDR1 MNHNY and CDR2 SVGAGI (reference sequence). Written as DNA, the CDR3 is TGTGCCAGCAGTCCAGGGGCGGGAGTCACCGGGGAGCTGTTTTTT. It codes for CASSPGAGVTGELFF.

This clonotype occurred a few times. The chain is built from TRBV6-1 and TRBJ2-7, with 7 positions matching TRBD1. CDR1 and CDR2 from the germline V gene are MNHNS and SASEGT. The CDR3 extends over 14 amino acids. The V and J ends lost 4 bases and 3 bases, in that order; junction bases with no gene match: 6. CDR3 protein: CASSGAGGIYEQYF. CDR3 in DNA: TGTGCCAGCAGTGGCGCAGGGGGTATCTACGAGCAGTACTTC.

The chain is built from TRBV7-9 and TRBJ2-1; 7 bases fit TRBD2. The germline V gene encodes CDR1 SEHNR and CDR2 FQNEAQ (reference sequence). CDR3 length: 17 residues. Unmatched junction bases numbered 11, after V lost 6 bases and J lost 0 bases. CDR3 protein: CASRSRTSLISYNEQFF. The CDR3 region has the DNA TGTGCCAGCAGGTCGAGGACTAGTCTCATCTCCTACAATGAGCAGTTCTTC.

The CDR3: CASSEFRETDEQFF. Written as DNA, the CDR3 is TGTGCCAGCAGTGAATTCCGGGAAACCGATGAGCAGTTCTTC. The chain links TRBV25-1 to TRBJ2-1; maybe TRBD2 (5 bases). The CDR3 totals 14 residues. Germline CDR1 reads MGHDK; CDR2 reads SYGVNS. Trimming removed 1 base at V and 8 bases at J, with 12 bases between.

The CDR3 reads CASSPYQGLAGGNEQYF. DNA for the CDR3: TGTGCCAGCAGTCCGTACCAGGGACTAGCGGGAGGCAATGAGCAGTACTTC. V gene TRBV27 combines with J gene TRBJ2-5; 15 nucleotides line up with TRBD2. The V segment lost 5 bases and the J segment 11 bases; nucleotides outside the gene matches: 15. The CDR3 has 17 residues. Germline CDR1 MNHEY, CDR2 SMNVEV (reference sequence).

The chain joins TRBV10-3 to TRBJ2-7, with D possibly called TRBD1 or TRBD2 (6 bases each). Germline V gene sequence: CDR1 ENHRY, CDR2 SYGVKD. Trimming pared 0 bases from V and 3 bases from J, leaving 21 bases between. The CDR3 is made up of 18 amino acids. CDR3 in DNA: TGTGCCATCAGTGAGTCCTCGGAGGGGGAGCAAACTTTCTACGAGCAGTACTTC. It codes for CAISESSEGEQTFYEQYF.

This chain uses TRBV5-5 with TRBJ2-7, with 10 positions matching TRBD2. The J call may be faulty, since TRBJ2-5 better matches the DNA end. The CDR3 spans 16 residues. From germline, CDR1 is SGHKS and CDR2 YYEKEE (reference sequence). The CDR3 sequence is CASSLELAGGQRTQYF. The CDR3 nucleotides are TGTGCCAGCAGCTTGGAGTTAGCGGGGGGCCAAAGGACCCAGTACTTC.

This chain joins TRBV6-1 and TRBJ2-7; D uncertain. Germline CDR1 is MNHNS and CDR2 is SASEGT. The CDR3 contains 15 residues. V gave up 1 base and J gave up 0 bases, with 10 bases separating them. The CDR3 loop is CASSEERLSSYEQYF. CDR3 bases: TGTGCCAGCAGTGAAGAACGTCTGAGCTCCTACGAGCAGTACTTC.

The chain is built from TRBV20-1 and TRBJ2-1, with 11 bases matching TRBD2. The germline gives CDR1 DFQATT, CDR2 SNEGSKA (reference sequence). With V trimmed by 6 bases and J by 3 bases, 13 bases remained unmatched. The CDR3 extends over 17 amino acids. The CDR3 loop reads CSARVGLAGGRYNEQFF. CDR3 DNA sequence: TGCAGTGCCCGAGTGGGGCTAGCGGGAGGACGCTACAATGAGCAGTTCTTC.

V usage is TRBV6-6 and J usage is TRBJ1-4, with TRBD1 matching 8 bases. Germline CDR1 MNHNY, CDR2 SVGAGI (reference sequence). The CDR3 consists of 15 residues. V gave up 5 bases and J gave up 3 bases; unmatched junction bases: 5. The CDR3 DNA is TGTGCCAGCAGTCTGACAGGGGCGCCTAATGAAAAACTGTTTTTT. Protein sequence: CASSLTGAPNEKLFF.

The V and J genes are TRBV9 and TRBJ2-1, with 10 bases that match TRBD2. The ends lost 4 bases at V and 8 bases at J; junction bases unmatched: 9. CDR1 SGDLS and CDR2 YYNGEE come from the germline V gene. The CDR3 contains 15 residues. In DNA, the CDR3 is TGTGCCAGCAGCCCCTTAGCGGGAGGAATCGATGAGCAGTTCTTC. Translating it yields CASSPLAGGIDEQFF.

This clonotype has a handful of counts. The chain recombines TRBV28 with TRBJ2-4; 7 bases agree with TRBD2. After removal of 8 bases from V and 0 bases from J, the junction contained 7 bases not matched to a gene. The CDR3 has 15 residues. CDR1 is MDHEN, CDR2 SYDVKM, per germline. CDR3: CASRIAGLAKNIQYF. CDR3 in DNA: TGTGCCAGCCGTATAGCGGGCTTAGCCAAAAACATTCAGTACTTC.

In its sample, this clonotype was seen a few times. This sequence joins TRBV3-1 and TRBJ2-3; D may be TRBD2 (6 bases). CDR1 is LGHDT and CDR2 is YNNKEL in the germline V gene (reference sequence). The ends were cut back, 4 bases at V and 1 base at J, with 12 bases in the middle. This CDR3 contains 15 residues. CDR3 region: CASSPRLVRTDTQYF. The CDR3 DNA reads TGTGCCAGCAGCCCTCGACTAGTCCGCACAGATACGCAGTATTTT.

This clonotype was found a few times. V and J are TRBV18 and TRBJ1-6; 7 bases align to TRBD1. The CDR3 is 14 amino acids. J lost 8 bases, V lost 6 bases, and 7 bases had no gene match. Germline assignment: CDR1 KGHSH and CDR2 LQKENI. CDR3 coding DNA: TGTGCCAGCTCCCGACAGGGTATCGATTCACCCCTCCACTTT. Its protein product is CASSRQGIDSPLHF.

This chain links TRBV5-1 with TRBJ1-2; D is ambiguous. Germline V gene data show CDR1 as SGHRS and CDR2 as YFSETQ. Between the trimmed V and J ends, which lost 9 bases and 4 bases, there was a span of 16 bases. The CDR3 sequence is 13 residues long. The CDR3 sequence: CATTPGPGYGYTF. In DNA form, the CDR3 reads TGCGCCACCACGCCTGGCCCGGGCTATGGCTACACCTTC. The full variable domain, its missing parts supplied by reference TRBV5-1 and TRBJ1-2, is KAGVTQTPRYLIKTRGQQVTLSCSPISGHRSVSWYQQTPGQGLQFLFEYFSETQRNKGNFPGRFSGRQFSNSRSEMNVSTLELGDSALYLCATTPGPGYGYTFGSGTRLTVV.